This is a list of T cell receptor beta chains from one sample in a study of identifying expanded T cells in peripheral blood. Clones were sequenced by immunoSEQ multiplex PCR, and TCRdb holds only the in-frame ones, with some missing. The data show about 110,000 clones, with 88% seen just once and 6.5% to 9% held by the top ten. Specimen: blood. Source of these receptors: a person aged 18 to 69 in good health. The CDR3 runs from the conserved cysteine through the conserved F or W. The order of the fields is clone size, V gene, D gene, J gene, CDR3 protein, CDR3 DNA. The D gene is left open where the match is weak. Only part of the rows carry a size: once, few, many, or a class if the clone is expanded.

>-|TRBV5-1|-|TRBJ2-7
CASTPSGGRDSYEQYF
TGCGCCAGCACGCCCTCGGGTGGTAGGGACTCCTACGAGCAGTACTTC
>-|TRBV5-1|TRBD1|TRBJ2-2
CASSLLTGTNTGELFF
TGCGCCAGCAGCCTCCTGACAGGGACGAACACCGGGGAGCTGTTTTTT
>-|TRBV11-2|TRBD2|TRBJ2-5
CASSSRLAGETQYF
TGTGCCAGCAGCTCGCGACTAGCTGGGGAGACCCAGTACTTC
>once|TRBV10-3|TRBD2|TRBJ2-7
CAISGLAESSYEQYF
TGTGCCATCAGTGGACTAGCGGAGAGCTCCTACGAGCAGTACTTC
>-|TRBV6-6|TRBD2|TRBJ2-7
CASKLSGGTYEQYF
TGTGCCAGCAAGCTTAGCGGGGGGACCTACGAGCAGTACTTC
>-|TRBV6-5|-|TRBJ1-1
CASSYSLQFPEAFF
TGTGCCAGCAGTTACTCTTTGCAGTTCCCTGAAGCTTTCTTT
>-|TRBV7-9|-|TRBJ1-1
CASSLGGGPRTEAFF
TGTGCCAGCAGCTTAGGGGGTGGGCCGAGGACTGAAGCTTTCTTT
>-|TRBV21-1|-|TRBJ1-5
CASILTREGVWPQHF
TGTGCCAGCATCCTGACCAGGGAGGGGGTGTGGCCCCAGCATTTT
>-|TRBV28|-|TRBJ2-7
CASGTYTYEQYF
TGTGCCAGCGGGACGTACACCTACGAGCAGTACTTC
>-|TRBV6-5|-|TRBJ2-3
CASRDSFVDTQYF
TGTGCCAGCAGGGACAGCTTTGTAGATACGCAGTATTTT
>-|TRBV2|-|TRBJ2-7
CASSGMREQYF
TGTGCCAGCAGTGGAATGAGGGAGCAGTACTTC
>-|TRBV7-9|-|TRBJ2-3
CASSLIQGDTQYF
TGTGCCAGCAGCTTAATCCAGGGTGATACGCAGTATTTT
>-|TRBV6-6|-|TRBJ1-1
CASTPAVGENTEAFF
TGTGCCAGCACCCCGGCCGTGGGGGAGAACACTGAAGCTTTCTTT
>-|TRBV7-6|-|TRBJ1-1
CASSLLQGLPEAFF
TGTGCCAGCAGCTTATTACAGGGTTTACCTGAAGCTTTCTTT
>-|TRBV7-9|-|TRBJ1-5
CASAAGANQPQHF
TGTGCCAGCGCGGCAGGGGCTAATCAGCCCCAGCATTTT